The 20 T cell receptor beta chains listed next were all sequenced from one sample in a study of cytomegalovirus exposure and HLA in healthy donors. Primers included in the PCR were 60 Vbeta and 13 Jbeta primers. Clones were sequenced by immunoSEQ multiplex PCR, and TCRdb holds only the in-frame ones, with some missing. The data show over 150,000 clones, with 75% to 90% seen just once and 1% held by the top ten. Sequenced input: PBMCs. The receptors shown here come from a boy aged 2 to 9 in good health and CMV-seronegative.

The genes are TRBV20-1 and TRBJ2-3; D gene uncertain. The ends were cut back, 3 bases at V and 6 bases at J, with 4 bases in the middle. The CDR3 is made up of 10 amino acids. CDR1 is DFQATT and CDR2 is SNEGSKA in the germline V gene (reference sequence). CDR3 sequence (DNA): TGCAGTGCTAGCCGGGATACGCAGTATTTT. Translation gives CSASRDTQYF.

This chain connects TRBV7-9 to TRBJ1-1; D might be TRBD1 (5 bases). V dropped 5 bases and J dropped 7 bases, with 11 bases sitting between them. In germline, CDR1 is SEHNR, CDR2 FQNEAQ (reference sequence). This CDR3 spans 12 amino acids. The chain's CDR3 is CASSRAGIEAFF. The CDR3 bases are TGTGCCAGCAGCCGAGCAGGGATTGAAGCTTTCTTT.

V and J are TRBV11-2 and TRBJ2-1; TRBD1 is a possible D gene (5 bases). The CDR3 contains 14 residues. Germline lookup yields CDR1 SGHAT and CDR2 FQNNGV. Trimming removed 8 bases at V and 0 bases at J, with 11 bases between. This CDR3 reads CASEDISSYNEQFF. CDR3 nucleotides: TGTGCCAGCGAGGACATCTCCTCCTACAATGAGCAGTTCTTC.

On this clone itself: The junction departs from the called germline gene at one end, perhaps through a read error. The chain employs TRBV9 and TRBJ2-5; 13 bases match TRBD2. This CDR3 comprises 16 residues. Germline assignment: CDR1 SGDLS and CDR2 YYNGEE. The CDR3 sequence is CASSSRLAGGQEIQYF. CDR3 sequence (DNA): TGTGCCAGCAGCTCACGACTAGCGGGGGGTCAAGAGATCCAGTACTTC.

The rearrangement uses TRBV11-2 and TRBJ1-2, with TRBD1 identical over 9 bases. This CDR3 contains 16 residues. With 2 bases clipped from V and 5 bases from J, the junction kept 9 bases outside the gene matches. The germline V gene has CDR1 SGHAT and CDR2 FQNNGV. CDR3 coding DNA: TGTGCCAGCAGCTTACCGGGACAGGGAGTTCATTATGGCTACACCTTC. Translation: CASSLPGQGVHYGYTF.

The genes are TRBV19 and TRBJ2-7; D may be TRBD2 (7 bases). This CDR3 has 15 residues. CDR1 LNHDA and CDR2 SQIVND come from the germline V gene (reference sequence). V was pared by 3 bases and J by 5 bases, with 17 bases between. The DNA of the CDR3 is TGTGCCAGTAGTATTATCGGGGGGCAAGAGGACGAGCAGTACTTC. This gives the protein CASSIIGGQEDEQYF.

V usage is TRBV4-1 and J usage is TRBJ1-2, with 10 nucleotides matching TRBD1. V shed 8 bases and J 8 bases; nucleotides not matched to a gene: 8. The CDR3 is 13 amino acids. Per the germline V gene, CDR1 is MGHRA and CDR2 is YSYEKL. The CDR3 DNA is TGCGCCAGCGGTAAGGCGGGACAGGGGGGCTACACCTTC. Its protein is CASGKAGQGGYTF.

The gene calls are TRBV6-1 and TRBJ1-5; 11 bases are shared with TRBD1. The CDR3 covers 15 residues. Germline CDR1 is MNHNS and CDR2 is SASEGT. V gave up 5 bases and J gave up 3 bases; unmatched junction bases: 3. CDR3 bases: TGTGCCAGCAGTTGGACAGGGGGCTACAATCAGCCCCAGCATTTT. It codes for CASSWTGGYNQPQHF.

The chain links TRBV5-6 to TRBJ1-6; D ambiguous. Trimming left V 1 base short and J 8 bases short, with 19 bases between. This CDR3 comprises 17 residues. Germline values: CDR1 SGHDT, CDR2 YYEEEE. CDR3 bases: TGTGCCAGCAGCTTGCCCCGTACAAGGTCCGGGGATTCACCCCTCCACTTT. It encodes CASSLPRTRSGDSPLHF.

V and J are TRBV6-1 and TRBJ1-1; 8 bases are a match to TRBD1. This CDR3 is built from 13 residues. CDR1 is MNHNS, CDR2 SASEGT, per germline. The junction had 9 bases not matched to a gene; V was cut back by 10 bases and J by 5 bases. The CDR3 DNA sequence: TGTGCCACAAATCAGGGGGCGAGGACTGAAGCTTTCTTT. Its translation is CATNQGARTEAFF.

The chain has TRBV6-6 and TRBJ2-1, with TRBD2 identical over 10 bases. Germline V gene sequence: CDR1 MNHNY, CDR2 SVGAGI (reference sequence). This CDR3 region has 16 residues. The trim removed 6 bases at V and 7 bases at J, leaving 12 bases unmatched. The CDR3: CASRLISGGAGNEQFF. The CDR3 nucleotides are TGTGCCAGCAGACTGATAAGCGGGGGGGCCGGAAATGAGCAGTTCTTC.

About this clone itself: The junction departs from germline at one end; a sequencing error may be responsible. This CDR3 reads CASIETSGEQFF. The CDR3 DNA is TGCGCCAGCATTGAGACTAGCGGCGAGCAGTTCTTC. The chain links TRBV10-2 to TRBJ2-1; 9 bases match TRBD2. Germline assignment: CDR1 WSHSY and CDR2 SAAADI. This CDR3 contains 12 residues.

J is TRBJ1-4 and V is TRBV12-1. TRBV12-1 is a known pseudogene. This CDR3 contains 15 residues. The CDR3 bases are TGTGCCAGCAGCCAATTAGGAGGGGCTTTGGAAAAACTGTTTTTT. It translates to CASSQLGGALEKLFF.

This clone was counted a single time. The chain uses TRBV28 and TRBJ1-3, with 8 bases lining up with TRBD1. Germline V lookup: CDR1 MDHEN, CDR2 SYDVKM. This CDR3 contains 19 residues. Trimming removed 4 bases from V and 1 base from J; junction bases left unmatched: 15. The CDR3 reads CASSSPGQVLDRSGNTIYF. The CDR3 DNA is TGTGCCAGCAGTTCCCCGGGACAGGTATTAGATCGATCTGGAAACACCATATATTTT.

The V and J genes are TRBV6-5 and TRBJ2-1; the D gene is possibly TRBD1 (5 bases). This CDR3 is 13 amino acids long. V was shortened by 8 bases and J by 7 bases, with 15 bases between the two germline ends. Germline V CDR1 and CDR2: MNHEY, SVGAGI. CDR3 residues: CASSRLGQNEQFF. The CDR3 DNA reads as TGTGCCAGCTCCCGGTTGGGGCAGAATGAGCAGTTCTTC.

The chain joins TRBV10-3 to TRBJ1-1; TRBD1 is a possible D gene (6 bases). The germline CDR1 and CDR2 sequences are ENHRY and SYGVKD. The CDR3 runs to 14 residues. Trimming shortened V by 3 bases and J by 10 bases, and 18 bases separated the two germline ends. The CDR3 is CAISETTGLTGAFF. The CDR3 DNA reads TGTGCCATCAGTGAAACGACAGGCCTAACAGGAGCTTTCTTT.

The V gene is TRBV6-1, the J gene TRBJ1-2; D may be TRBD1 (5 bases). Trimming shortened V by 10 bases and J by 4 bases, and 13 bases separated the two germline ends. The CDR3 runs 12 residues. CDR1 is MNHNS, CDR2 SASEGT, per germline. For the CDR3, the DNA is TGTGCCACTCTCTGGGGGGGCTATGGCTACACCTTC. Translating gives CATLWGGYGYTF.

J is TRBJ2-5 and V is TRBV30; TRBD1 aligns across 9 bases. The length of the CDR3 is 13 residues. Germline V gives CDR1 GTSNPN, CDR2 SVGIG (reference sequence). J was trimmed by 5 bases and V by 5 bases; bases with no gene match: 6. The CDR3 spells CAWADRGKETQYF. The CDR3 bases are TGTGCCTGGGCGGACAGGGGCAAGGAGACCCAGTACTTC. Full variable domain (missing parts from reference TRBV30 and TRBJ2-5): SQTIHQWPATLVQPVGSPLSLECTVEGTSNPNLYWYRQAAGRGLQLLFYSVGIGQISSEVPQNLSASRPQDRQFILSSKKLLLSDSGFYLCAWADRGKETQYFGPGTRLLVL.

CDR3 bases: TGTGCCAGCAGTTGGTCTAGCGAGCGCTCCGAGCAGTACTTC. Translating gives CASSWSSERSEQYF. The V and J genes are TRBV27 and TRBJ2-7; possible D gene TRBD2, 6 bases. The CDR3 consists of 14 residues. The V gene's germline CDR1 is MNHEY and CDR2 SMNVEV (reference sequence). Between the trimmed V and J ends, which lost 4 bases and 6 bases, there was a span of 16 bases.

This chain connects TRBV2 to TRBJ2-6; D gene ambiguous. Germline V CDR1 and CDR2: SNHLY, FYNNEI. The CDR3 sequence is 16 residues long. V lost 7 bases, J lost 0 bases, and 13 bases lay in between. In nucleotides, the CDR3 is TGTGCCAGCATGATCCAGAGAGGCTCTGGGGCCAACGTCCTGACTTTC. The encoded protein is CASMIQRGSGANVLTF.